These 25 T cell receptor beta chains were sequenced from one sample in a study of blood T cell repertoires in COVID-19. The assay was immunoSEQ multiplex PCR, and TCRdb's table has in-frame clones only and misses some. Of approximately 100,000 clones listed, 76% are singletons. The specimen sequenced was peripheral blood. The receptors originated from an older man with COVID-19, enrolled during active disease.

The chain carries TRBV6-2 or TRBV6-3 and TRBJ2-7; 7 bases match TRBD2. Trimming removed 6 bases from V and 1 base from J; junction bases left unmatched: 6. Per germline, CDR1 MNHEY and CDR2 SVGEGT. The CDR3 runs 14 residues. The CDR3 loop is CASSRDYRSYEQYF. The CDR3 bases are TGTGCCAGCAGCCGGGACTATCGGTCCTACGAGCAGTACTTC.

V gene TRBV7-2 combines with J gene TRBJ2-5; D is unresolved. Trimming removed 3 bases at V and 6 bases at J, with 11 bases between. In germline, CDR1 is SGHTA, CDR2 FQGNSA. This CDR3 contains 13 residues. CDR3 sequence: CASSFEVAKTQYF. DNA for the CDR3: TGTGCCAGCAGCTTTGAGGTAGCAAAGACCCAGTACTTC.

This clone was counted only a few times. V is TRBV9 and J is TRBJ1-2, with no clear D. Germline V CDR1 and CDR2: SGDLS, YYNGEE. The CDR3 totals 16 residues. Trimming left V 3 bases short and J 3 bases short, with 18 bases between. This chain's CDR3 is CASSGGGQRSHYGYTF. The CDR3 coding sequence is TGTGCCAGCAGCGGAGGCGGGCAGAGAAGCCACTATGGCTACACCTTC.

The CDR3 DNA reads TGCGCCAGCAGTCAAGGGCAGGGTAAGAGTGAAGCTTTCTTT. It yields the protein CASSQGQGKSEAFF. This rearrangement joins TRBV23-1 to TRBJ1-1; a weak D match, TRBD1 (5 bases). TRBV23-1 is sorted into the ORF group, with uncertain function. The CDR3 runs 14 residues. The ends were cut back, 2 bases at V and 7 bases at J, with 14 bases in the middle.

This chain's CDR3 is CASSFSGLPSDTQYF. The CDR3 DNA sequence: TGTGCCAGCAGCTTTTCAGGCCTCCCGTCGGATACGCAGTATTTT. The J gene is TRBJ2-3, the V gene TRBV7-3; no definite D call. This CDR3 is built from 15 residues. Germline CDR1 SGHTA, CDR2 FQGTGA. Trimming left V 3 bases short and J 6 bases short, with 16 bases between.

The V call is TRBV5-1, the J call TRBJ1-2, with D perhaps TRBD1 (5 bases). The CDR3 loop spans 14 amino acids. CDR1 and CDR2 from the germline V gene are SGHRS and YFSETQ. V lost 0 bases to trimming and J lost 5 bases, with 11 bases between them. CDR3 sequence reads: CASSLGGTEYGYTF. As DNA, the CDR3 is TGCGCCAGCAGCTTGGGGGGGACTGAATATGGCTACACCTTC.

The CDR3 spells CASSIGAGWANEQFF. In DNA, the CDR3 is TGTGCCAGTAGTATAGGTGCGGGATGGGCCAATGAGCAGTTCTTC. The chain carries TRBV19 and TRBJ2-1; the D gene is possibly TRBD2 (6 bases). V lost 1 base, J lost 6 bases, and 13 bases lay in between. The V gene's germline CDR1 is LNHDA and CDR2 SQIVND (reference sequence). This CDR3 has 15 residues.

The V call is TRBV10-3, the J call TRBJ2-1, with 9 bases matching TRBD1. CDR1 ENHRY and CDR2 SYGVKD come from the germline V gene. The CDR3 is 14 amino acids. J gave up 1 base and V 7 bases, and 2 bases lay outside the gene matches. The CDR3 sequence is CAIIDRGSYNEQFF. DNA for the CDR3: TGTGCCATCATAGACAGGGGGTCCTACAATGAGCAGTTCTTC.

The V and J genes are TRBV7-2 and TRBJ2-7; D remains unclear. Trimming pared 0 bases from V and 10 bases from J, leaving 10 bases between. The CDR3 length is 12 residues. Germline-derived CDR1 and CDR2 are SGHTA and FQGNSA. The CDR3 loop reads CASSLAGALQYF. DNA of the CDR3: TGTGCCAGCAGCTTAGCCGGTGCTCTTCAGTACTTC.

In its sample, this clone was seen a few times. V and J are TRBV6-2 or TRBV6-3 and TRBJ1-2; 9 positions agree with TRBD1. Germline values: CDR1 MNHEY, CDR2 SVGEGT. The J segment lost 3 bases and the V segment lost 5 bases, leaving 4 bases of the junction unmatched. This CDR3 spans 14 amino acids. The chain's CDR3 is CASSGTGNYYGYTF. The CDR3 DNA reads TGTGCCAGCAGTGGGACAGGGAATTACTATGGCTACACCTTC.

This chain joins TRBV5-4 and TRBJ2-5; no clear D gene. The CDR3 contains 11 residues. Germline V gives CDR1 SGHNT, CDR2 YYREEE (reference sequence). With 2 bases removed from V and 4 bases from J, the gap between germline ends came to 3 bases. The CDR3 is CASSFRETQYF. CDR3 DNA: TGTGCCAGCAGCTTCAGAGAGACCCAGTACTTC.

The chain has TRBV28 and TRBJ1-5; possible D gene TRBD1, 6 bases. The CDR3 contains 19 residues. V lost 5 bases, J lost 0 bases, and 23 bases lay in between. CDR1 and CDR2 (germline): MDHEN, SYDVKM. In DNA form, the CDR3 reads TGTGCCAGCAGTGCGGTCGGGACACCCTGGGGGTATAGCAATCAGCCCCAGCATTTT. Its translation is CASSAVGTPWGYSNQPQHF.

The chain recombines TRBV20-1 with TRBJ2-1; no firm D call. Germline CDR1 is DFQATT and CDR2 is SNEGSKA (reference sequence). V was trimmed by 7 bases and J by 8 bases, leaving 12 bases between them. The length of the CDR3 is 11 residues. CDR3 region: CSVQRGYEQFF. The DNA for the CDR3 is TGCAGTGTTCAACGAGGATATGAGCAGTTCTTC.

The rearrangement links TRBV5-4 to TRBJ1-3; D is ambiguous. The CDR3 extends over 14 amino acids. V lost 4 bases, J lost 0 bases, and 8 bases lay in between. Germline CDR1 reads SGHNT; CDR2 reads YYREEE (reference sequence). In nucleotides, the CDR3 is TGTGCCAGCAGCCTGACAAGCTCTGGAAACACCATATATTTT. This translates into CASSLTSSGNTIYF.

The chain links TRBV28 to TRBJ2-4, with no clear D. Germline assignment: CDR1 MDHEN and CDR2 SYDVKM. This CDR3 has 13 residues. Trimming removed 5 bases at V and 11 bases at J, with 16 bases between. In DNA, the CDR3 is TGTGCCAGCAGTCCGCCGAACACAGAATTTCAGTACTTC. Translating gives CASSPPNTEFQYF.

This sequence joins TRBV19 and TRBJ2-7; 10 nucleotides agree with TRBD2. The V and J ends lost 6 bases and 0 bases, in that order; junction bases with no gene match: 11. The CDR3 totals 17 residues. Looked up from germline, CDR1 is LNHDA and CDR2 is SQIVND (reference sequence). The CDR3: CASSRTRTSGFSYEQYF. The CDR3 DNA reads as TGTGCCAGTAGCCGTACCCGGACTAGCGGATTCTCCTACGAGCAGTACTTC.

V gene TRBV28 combines with J gene TRBJ2-1, with 12 bases that match TRBD2. Germline V gene sequence: CDR1 MDHEN, CDR2 SYDVKM. The CDR3 length is 16 residues. J was trimmed by 8 bases and V by 7 bases; bases with no gene match: 12. The CDR3 loop is CASIKLAGGFVDEQFF. The CDR3 DNA follows: TGTGCCAGCATCAAACTAGCGGGAGGTTTTGTCGATGAGCAGTTCTTC. The full variable domain, rest sourced from reference TRBV28 and TRBJ2-1, is DVKVTQSSRYLVKRTGEKVFLECVQDMDHENMFWYRQDPGLGLRLIYFSYDVKMKEKGDIPEGYSVSREKKERFSLILESASTNQTSMYLCASIKLAGGFVDEQFFGPGTRLTVL.

The chain is built from TRBV4-3 and TRBJ2-1, with 11 positions matching TRBD2. Germline V gives CDR1 LGHNA, CDR2 YSLEER. The J segment lost 10 bases and the V segment lost 3 bases, leaving 11 bases of the junction unmatched. The CDR3 has 16 residues. The CDR3 DNA follows: TGCGCCAGCAGCCATACCGGACTAGCGGGTCTCAGGGAGCAGTTCTTC. Translated, it gives CASSHTGLAGLREQFF.

This chain uses TRBV6-2 or TRBV6-3 with TRBJ2-7, with a possible D match to TRBD2 (6 bases). Germline CDR1 reads MNHEY; CDR2 reads SVGEGT. The CDR3 is 16 residues long. V was cut by 0 bases and J by 2 bases, with 14 bases left in between. As DNA, the CDR3 is TGTGCCAGCAGTTACTCTGGGCTAGCGAGGACCTACGAGCAGTACTTC. It specifies CASSYSGLARTYEQYF.

This clone was observed a single time. V and J are TRBV30 and TRBJ1-5; 8 positions match TRBD1. The germline gives CDR1 GTSNPN, CDR2 SVGIG (reference sequence). This CDR3 spans 16 amino acids. The V and J ends lost 0 bases and 6 bases, in that order; junction bases with no gene match: 10. CDR3 loop: CAWSVAGGAWSQPQHF. The CDR3, as DNA: TGTGCCTGGAGTGTTGCAGGGGGCGCTTGGAGTCAGCCCCAGCATTTT. Full variable domain (missing parts from reference TRBV30 and TRBJ1-5): SQTIHQWPATLVQPVGSPLSLECTVEGTSNPNLYWYRQAAGRGLQLLFYSVGIGQISSEVPQNLSASRPQDRQFILSSKKLLLSDSGFYLCAWSVAGGAWSQPQHFGDGTRLSIL.

This clone was picked up a small number of times. The chain combines TRBV28 with TRBJ2-7, with unresolved D. Trimming removed 3 bases from V and 1 base from J, with 7 bases in between. The CDR3 has 13 residues. CDR1 is MDHEN, CDR2 SYDVKM, per germline. The CDR3 DNA sequence: TGTGCCAGCAGTTTCTCCGGGTCCTACGAGCAGTACTTC. It is translated as CASSFSGSYEQYF. Full variable domain (remainder filled in from reference TRBV28 and TRBJ2-7): DVKVTQSSRYLVKRTGEKVFLECVQDMDHENMFWYRQDPGLGLRLIYFSYDVKMKEKGDIPEGYSVSREKKERFSLILESASTNQTSMYLCASSFSGSYEQYFGPGTRLTVT.

The chain combines TRBV6-2 or TRBV6-3 with TRBJ2-2, with D maybe TRBD1 (6 bases). Trimming took off 3 bases at V and 7 bases at J, with 12 bases between the two ends. The CDR3 runs 14 residues. CDR1 is MNHEY and CDR2 is SVGEGT in the germline V gene. CDR3 protein: CASSYSRGSGELFF. The CDR3 DNA is TGTGCCAGCAGTTATTCCAGGGGAAGCGGGGAGCTGTTTTTT.

This chain joins TRBV24-1 and TRBJ2-2, with 10 bases aligning to TRBD1. This CDR3 has 16 amino acids. V gave up 4 bases and J gave up 5 bases; unmatched junction bases: 6. Germline V gene data show CDR1 as KGHDR and CDR2 as SFDVKD. CDR3 nucleotides: TGTGCCACCAGTGACCAGACAGGGGGCCGAACCGGGGAGCTGTTTTTT. It codes for CATSDQTGGRTGELFF.

This sequence joins TRBV5-1 and TRBJ1-3; D is possibly TRBD1 (5 bases). Germline values: CDR1 SGHRS, CDR2 YFSETQ. The CDR3 contains 14 residues. V was pared by 4 bases and J by 0 bases, with 8 bases between. CDR3 in amino acids: CASSKDTSGNTIYF. The CDR3 DNA follows: TGCGCCAGCAGCAAGGACACCTCTGGAAACACCATATATTTT. Full variable domain (remainder filled in from reference TRBV5-1 and TRBJ1-3): KAGVTQTPRYLIKTRGQQVTLSCSPISGHRSVSWYQQTPGQGLQFLFEYFSETQRNKGNFPGRFSGRQFSNSRSEMNVSTLELGDSALYLCASSKDTSGNTIYFGEGSWLTVV.

J is TRBJ1-1 and V is TRBV6-5; D is unresolved. The CDR3 runs to 13 residues. V shed 0 bases and J shed 4 bases, with 6 bases lying between them. CDR1 is MNHEY, CDR2 SVGAGI, per germline. DNA for the CDR3: TGTGCCAGCAGTTACTCCAGGTCCACTGAAGCTTTCTTT. It encodes CASSYSRSTEAFF.